What follows are 18 T cell receptor beta chains derived from one specimen sequenced in a study of CD8+ T cells in alopecia areata. RNA was isolated and reverse transcribed to cDNA, the sequencing template. Repertoires were generated with immunoSEQ multiplex PCR, while TCRdb's copy carries only in-frame clones and drops some. Counted here are more than 150,000 clones, approximately 51% occurring once; the ten biggest clones make up roughly a tenth. The treatment was: oral pan-JAK inhibitor, 5-10 mg twice daily. Specimen: CD8+ T cells sorted from blood, collected around week 54, from a patient treated with tofacitinib. The receptors come from a human donor with alopecia areata.

This chain uses TRBV5-6 with TRBJ2-2; D gene uncertain. The V gene's germline CDR1 is SGHDT and CDR2 YYEEEE. CDR3 length: 13 residues. Trimming took off 0 bases at V and 5 bases at J, with 5 bases between the two ends. The CDR3, as DNA: TGTGCCAGCAGCTTGGCGGAAACCGGGGAGCTGTTTTTT. Its protein is CASSLAETGELFF. Combining the CDR3 with reference TRBV5-6 and TRBJ2-2 gives the whole variable domain DAGVTQSPTHLIKTRGQQVTLRCSPKSGHDTVSWYQQALGQGPQFIFQYYEEEERQRGNFPDRFSGHQFPNYSSELNVNALLLGDSALYLCASSLAETGELFFGEGSRLTVL.

The genes are TRBV18 and TRBJ1-1, with 9 bases fitting TRBD1. Trimming removed 3 bases from V and 1 base from J; junction bases left unmatched: 6. The germline gives CDR1 KGHSH, CDR2 LQKENI. This CDR3 is built from 16 residues. This CDR3 reads CASSPLTGGPNTEAFF. In DNA form, the CDR3 reads TGTGCCAGCTCACCTCTGACAGGGGGACCGAACACTGAAGCTTTCTTT.

The sample holds many counts of this clone. The rearrangement joins TRBV19 to TRBJ1-5; D perhaps matches TRBD1 (6 bases). The V end lost 7 bases, the J end lost 1 base, and 11 bases lay between the germline ends. Germline CDR1 reads LNHDA; CDR2 reads SQIVND (reference sequence). There are 14 residues in the CDR3. The CDR3 DNA follows: TGTGCCAGTACCCTCAGGGGCAGCAATCAGCCCCAGCATTTT. Its protein product is CASTLRGSNQPQHF.

This clone was counted between two and nine times. V is TRBV13 and J is TRBJ2-2; D unresolved. Germline loops: CDR1 PRHDT, CDR2 FYEKMQ (reference sequence). This CDR3 region has 12 residues. Trimming took 5 bases from V and 4 from J, leaving 5 bases between them. CDR3 sequence reads: CASSHITGELFF. CDR3 nucleotides: TGTGCCAGCAGCCACATCACCGGGGAGCTGTTTTTT.

This clone occurred a few times. The gene calls are TRBV12-5 and TRBJ2-1, with D perhaps TRBD1 (5 bases). The CDR3 length is 13 residues. Trimming stripped 7 bases from V and 4 bases from J, with 11 bases between. Germline V gene sequence: CDR1 LGHNT, CDR2 FRNRAP. In DNA, the CDR3 is TGTGCTAGTGCTAACCAGGGTTACAATGAGCAGTTCTTC. This encodes CASANQGYNEQFF.

This chain connects TRBV9 to TRBJ2-7; tentative D call: TRBD1 (5 bases). V shed 4 bases and J shed 0 bases, with 8 bases lying between them. The CDR3 is made up of 13 amino acids. CDR1 is SGDLS, CDR2 YYNGEE, per germline. CDR3 nucleotides: TGTGCCAGCAGCTTAGGGGACTCCTACGAGCAGTACTTC. Its protein product is CASSLGDSYEQYF.

The V and J genes are TRBV2 and TRBJ2-1; 10 bases are a match to TRBD2. Looked up from germline, CDR1 is SNHLY and CDR2 is FYNNEI. The CDR3 extends over 15 amino acids. V lost 2 bases to trimming and J lost 10 bases; unmatched junction nucleotides: 8. The CDR3 DNA sequence: TGTGCCAGCAGTGAATCGAGCGGGGGGGCCAGGGAGCAGTTCTTC. It is translated as CASSESSGGAREQFF.

Only one count was recorded for this clone. The V and J genes are TRBV2 and TRBJ2-7; TRBD2 might be the D (6 bases). Trimming cost V 5 bases and J 4 bases, with 12 bases left between them. Germline loops: CDR1 SNHLY, CDR2 FYNNEI. This CDR3 contains 13 residues. The chain's CDR3 is CASSPGTLYEQYF. CDR3 nucleotide sequence: TGTGCCAGCAGTCCCGGGACTCTTTACGAGCAGTACTTC.

The chain is built from TRBV6-5 and TRBJ2-5; D remains ambiguous. Germline CDR1 and CDR2: MNHEY and SVGAGI. The germline V and J ends were trimmed by 4 bases and 4 bases, with 13 bases remaining between them. This CDR3 is built from 14 residues. CDR3 DNA: TGTGCCAGCAGTTGGGTTACCTCGGGAGAGACCCAGTACTTC. As protein: CASSWVTSGETQYF.

The rearrangement links TRBV30 to TRBJ1-2; D remains unclear. This CDR3 has 13 residues. The V end was cut by 1 base, the J end by 1 base, with 7 bases between. Germline-derived CDR1 and CDR2 are GTSNPN and SVGIG (reference sequence). The CDR3 region has the DNA TGTGCCTGGAGTGAACAGCTTAACTATGGCTACACCTTC. Its translation is CAWSEQLNYGYTF. Supplemented by reference TRBV30 and TRBJ1-2, the full variable domain reads SQTIHQWPATLVQPVGSPLSLECTVEGTSNPNLYWYRQAAGRGLQLLFYSVGIGQISSEVPQNLSASRPQDRQFILSSKKLLLSDSGFYLCAWSEQLNYGYTFGSGTRLTVV.

This clone appeared many times. The chain recombines TRBV5-1 with TRBJ2-7; no reliable D call. Germline assignment: CDR1 SGHRS and CDR2 YFSETQ. The germline V and J ends were trimmed by 2 bases and 0 bases, with 9 bases remaining between them. The CDR3 length is 14 residues. CDR3 amino acids: CASSFVSLSYEQYF. As DNA, the CDR3 is TGCGCCAGCAGCTTCGTGTCACTCTCCTACGAGCAGTACTTC.

Of note for this clone: This specimen includes other DNA sequences encoding the same CDR3. V and J are TRBV11-2 and TRBJ2-7, with D perhaps TRBD2 (5 bases). The CDR3 covers 13 residues. The germline gives CDR1 SGHAT, CDR2 FQNNGV. The V gene lost 1 base and the J gene lost 4 bases, with 8 bases spanning the gap. The CDR3: CASSLATGYEQYF. The CDR3 DNA reads as TGTGCCAGCAGCTTAGCAACGGGATACGAGCAGTACTTC.

The gene calls are TRBV5-6 and TRBJ2-1, with 14 bases that match TRBD2. The germline gives CDR1 SGHDT, CDR2 YYEEEE. Losses at the gene ends were 4 bases for V and 5 bases for J; bases not matched to a gene: 2. The CDR3 is 15 residues long. DNA for the CDR3: TGTGCCAGCAGCAAGACTAGCGGGGGGGACAATGAGCAGTTCTTC. It is translated as CASSKTSGGDNEQFF.

This chain links TRBV5-4 with TRBJ2-5, with a tentative D call TRBD2 (6 bases). Between the trimmed V and J ends, which lost 3 bases and 5 bases, there was a span of 11 bases. The CDR3 is made up of 13 amino acids. The germline gives CDR1 SGHNT, CDR2 YYREEE (reference sequence). The CDR3 here is CASSSGETETQYF. For the CDR3, the DNA is TGTGCCAGCAGCTCGGGGGAAACGGAGACCCAGTACTTC.

The J gene is TRBJ1-5, the V gene TRBV27; TRBD1 is a possible D gene (5 bases). Germline V gene data show CDR1 as MNHEY and CDR2 as SMNVEV (reference sequence). The CDR3 covers 13 residues. V dropped 6 bases and J dropped 5 bases, with 11 bases sitting between them. The CDR3 region is CASSPWGDQPQHF. The CDR3, as DNA: TGTGCCAGCAGCCCATGGGGGGATCAGCCCCAGCATTTT.

This clone turned up a few times. This chain uses TRBV10-3 with TRBJ1-1; 10 bases line up with TRBD1. The J segment lost 5 bases and the V segment lost 5 bases, leaving 11 bases of the junction unmatched. CDR1 ENHRY and CDR2 SYGVKD come from the germline V gene. The CDR3 contains 16 residues. The CDR3 DNA is TGTGCCATCAGTCCCGGGACAGGGGACCAAGGAACTGAAGCTTTCTTT. Encoded protein: CAISPGTGDQGTEAFF.

A few counts support this clone. This sequence joins TRBV4-3 and TRBJ2-2; no firm D call. Trimming removed 5 bases at V and 0 bases at J, with 1 base between. This CDR3 is built from 12 residues. Germline CDR1 is LGHNA and CDR2 is YSLEER. The CDR3: CASSANTGELFF. In nucleotides, the CDR3 is TGCGCCAGCAGCGCGAACACCGGGGAGCTGTTTTTT.

Only a few counts were recorded for this clone. The V and J genes are TRBV25-1 and TRBJ1-1; tentatively, D is TRBD1 (5 bases). This CDR3 has 14 amino acids. V was shortened by 3 bases and J by 1 base, with 9 bases between the two germline ends. CDR1 is MGHDK, CDR2 SYGVNS, per germline. The CDR3 nucleotides read TGTGCCAGCAGTGACCCGGGGACGAACACTGAAGCTTTCTTT. It codes for CASSDPGTNTEAFF.